This T cell receptor (beta chain) appears in the sequencing data of a study of blood T cell repertoires in COVID-19. Across the whole study: Collection of acute and convalescent COVID-19 samples took place in the United States, Italy and Spain.

V shed 6 bases and J shed 12 bases, with 20 bases lying between them. Germline V gene sequence: CDR1 SNHLY, CDR2 FYNNEI. The CDR3 contains 13 residues. Authors' data handling: Nucleated cell number was recorded as an estimate derived from reference gene primer amplification. Profiling relied on immunoSEQ multiplex PCR, and the TCRdb table lists in-frame clones only, not all of them. V, J and clone size are taken as reported in that table, and D and trimming were inferred from the DNA itself. This table has around 40,000 clones, approximately 92% appearing once. This chain uses TRBV2 with TRBJ1-2; D may be TRBD1 (5 bases). The sequencing input was peripheral blood. This clonotype was obtained from a woman older than 75 with acute or convalescent COVID-19. As DNA, the CDR3 is TGTGCCAGCAGAGAGTCGACAGTCATGGAGAACACCTTC. As protein: CASRESTVMENTF.